This TCR beta chain was recorded in a study of human T cells and chemical hapten exposure. Study at large: Variation in per-sample TCR yields came mainly from small pooled library volume differences. Points from the study as a whole: Sensitization with DPC brought no change to TCRs above 1 in 1000 in frequency.

Notes on this clonotype: Its specificity is not known. A much bigger clone sits one base away, suggesting this may be a read error.

V gave up 5 bases and J gave up 8 bases; unmatched junction bases: 11. From germline, CDR1 is MNHEY and CDR2 SMNVEV (reference sequence). This CDR3 has 14 amino acids. Total RNA was isolated from whole blood that had not been fractionated. Individual cDNA molecules each carried unique molecular identifiers attached by the library. In the source study's methods: TCRs per sample had a median of roughly 93,000 and ranged from about 20,000 to 700,000. MiXCR, applied by TCRdb to the reads, yields one record per CDR3 protein. TCRdb, rather than the study authors, made the V and J calls. The profile shows 120,000 or so distinct CDR3 sequences, approximately 9.3% of them singletons.

The receptor's source is a human donor in good health. Some clones in this sample may be carry-over from other donors' samples. The chain joins TRBV27 to TRBJ1-2, with TRBD1 identical over 7 bases. Sequencing was done on a sample of whole blood. CDR3 coding DNA: TGTGCCAGCAGTGAGCCAGGGGGATTGGAAGGCTACACCTTC. Protein: CASSEPGGLEGYTF.